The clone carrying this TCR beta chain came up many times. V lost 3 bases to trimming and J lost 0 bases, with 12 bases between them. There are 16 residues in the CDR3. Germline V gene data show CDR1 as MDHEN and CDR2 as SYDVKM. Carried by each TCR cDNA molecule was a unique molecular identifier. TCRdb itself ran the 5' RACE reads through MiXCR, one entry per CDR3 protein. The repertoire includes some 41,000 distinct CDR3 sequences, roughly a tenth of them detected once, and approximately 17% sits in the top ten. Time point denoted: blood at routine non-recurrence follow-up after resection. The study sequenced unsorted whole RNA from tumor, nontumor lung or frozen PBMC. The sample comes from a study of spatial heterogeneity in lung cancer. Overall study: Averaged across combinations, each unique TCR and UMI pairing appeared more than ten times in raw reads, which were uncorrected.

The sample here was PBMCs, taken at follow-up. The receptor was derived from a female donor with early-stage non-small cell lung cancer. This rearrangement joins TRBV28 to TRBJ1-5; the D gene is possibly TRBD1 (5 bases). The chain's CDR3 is CASSFMQGGSNQPQHF. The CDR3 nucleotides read TGTGCCAGCAGTTTCATGCAGGGAGGTAGCAATCAGCCCCAGCATTTT.